These T cell receptor beta chains were read from a single sample in a study of blood T cell repertoires in COVID-19. Clones were sequenced by immunoSEQ multiplex PCR, and TCRdb holds only the in-frame ones, with some missing. The sample yields 350,000 or so clones, around 88% seen once. Source material: peripheral blood. All receptors derive from a woman under 40 with COVID-19, enrolled during active disease. The CDR3 runs from the conserved cysteine through the conserved F or W. Fields, in order: J gene, D gene, V gene, clone size, CDR3 DNA, CDR3 protein. D genes are given only for firm matches. Not all rows give a size; the values are once, few, many and, for expanded clones, a class.

j_gene: TRBJ2-3
d_gene: TRBD2
v_gene: TRBV7-9
abundance: once
CDR3nt: TGTGCCAGCAGCTTAACGGGGGGAACAGATACGCAGTATTTT
CDR3aa: CASSLTGGTDTQYF

j_gene: TRBJ1-5
d_gene: NA
v_gene: TRBV25-1
abundance: NA
CDR3nt: TGTGCCAGCAGTGGAGACAGGTCTCTCGGGATTAATCAGCCCCAGCATTTT
CDR3aa: CASSGDRSLGINQPQHF

j_gene: TRBJ2-1
d_gene: NA
v_gene: TRBV23-1
abundance: NA
CDR3nt: TGCGCCAGCACCCCCAAACAGAAATACAATGAGCAGTTCTTC
CDR3aa: CASTPKQKYNEQFF

j_gene: TRBJ1-2
d_gene: NA
v_gene: TRBV20-1
abundance: NA
CDR3nt: TGCAAAAACAGCCCGAACTATGGCTACACCTTC
CDR3aa: CKNSPNYGYTF

j_gene: TRBJ1-2
d_gene: NA
v_gene: TRBV2
abundance: NA
CDR3nt: TGTGCCAGCATGACAGGCCTAACAGTCAACTATGGCTACACCTTC
CDR3aa: CASMTGLTVNYGYTF

j_gene: TRBJ1-6
d_gene: TRBD1
v_gene: TRBV5-6
abundance: NA
CDR3nt: TGTGCCAGCAGCCGGGACAGCACCAATTCACCCCTCCACTTT
CDR3aa: CASSRDSTNSPLHF

j_gene: TRBJ2-7
d_gene: NA
v_gene: TRBV4-1
abundance: NA
CDR3nt: TGCGCCAGCAGCCAAGCCGCTGGGCAGGGTAACTACGAGCAGTACTTC
CDR3aa: CASSQAAGQGNYEQYF

j_gene: TRBJ2-2
d_gene: NA
v_gene: TRBV5-4
abundance: NA
CDR3nt: TGTGCCAGCGCTGCCCTAGCCGGGGAGCTGTTTTTT
CDR3aa: CASAALAGELFF

j_gene: TRBJ2-3
d_gene: TRBD2
v_gene: TRBV19
abundance: NA
CDR3nt: TGTGCCAGTAGTATCCTACTAGCGGGGATCACAGATACGCAGTATTTT
CDR3aa: CASSILLAGITDTQYF

j_gene: TRBJ1-1
d_gene: NA
v_gene: TRBV2
abundance: once
CDR3nt: TGTGCCAGCAACCAAGGGAGGGGACGAGGCGACACTGAAGCTTTCTTT
CDR3aa: CASNQGRGRGDTEAFF

j_gene: TRBJ2-3
d_gene: NA
v_gene: TRBV27
abundance: NA
CDR3nt: TGTGCCAGCAGTTTTGGACTATCCGGCACAGATACGCAGTATTTT
CDR3aa: CASSFGLSGTDTQYF

j_gene: TRBJ1-6
d_gene: TRBD1
v_gene: TRBV10-3
abundance: NA
CDR3nt: TGTGCCATCAGCGACCCGGGACAGTTTAATTCACCCCTCCACTTT
CDR3aa: CAISDPGQFNSPLHF

j_gene: TRBJ2-1
d_gene: TRBD1
v_gene: TRBV4-1
abundance: NA
CDR3nt: TGCGCCAGCAGCCAAGAGGACAGGAATTTCTACAATGAGCAGTTCTTC
CDR3aa: CASSQEDRNFYNEQFF

j_gene: TRBJ2-3
d_gene: NA
v_gene: TRBV10-3
abundance: once
CDR3nt: TGTGCCGTCAAACCGGGGGTGAGCACAGATACGCAGTATTTT
CDR3aa: CAVKPGVSTDTQYF

j_gene: TRBJ1-2
d_gene: NA
v_gene: TRBV28
abundance: NA
CDR3nt: TGTGCCAGCAGTCAGGACTCTTATGGCTACACCTTC
CDR3aa: CASSQDSYGYTF

j_gene: TRBJ2-1
d_gene: NA
v_gene: TRBV6-2/TRBV6-3
abundance: NA
CDR3nt: TGTGCCAGCAGTTCAGGTAGCTCCTACAATGAGCAGTTCTTC
CDR3aa: CASSSGSSYNEQFF

j_gene: TRBJ2-1
d_gene: TRBD2
v_gene: TRBV11-2
abundance: NA
CDR3nt: TGTGCCAGCAGCTTAATAGCGGGGGGGTACAATGAGCAGTTCTTC
CDR3aa: CASSLIAGGYNEQFF

j_gene: TRBJ2-5
d_gene: NA
v_gene: TRBV3-1/TRBV3-2
abundance: once
CDR3nt: TGTGCCAGCTCGGGGAACGAGGAGACCCAGTACTTC
CDR3aa: CASSGNEETQYF

j_gene: TRBJ1-1
d_gene: TRBD1
v_gene: TRBV11-1
abundance: NA
CDR3nt: TGTGCCAGCAGCGCAGAGACAGGGCCTGAAGCTTTCTTT
CDR3aa: CASSAETGPEAFF

j_gene: TRBJ1-5
d_gene: NA
v_gene: TRBV10-2
abundance: NA
CDR3nt: TGCGCCAGCAGGCCAGGGAGCAATCAGCCCCAGCATTTT
CDR3aa: CASRPGSNQPQHF

j_gene: TRBJ2-7
d_gene: TRBD1
v_gene: TRBV7-2
abundance: NA
CDR3nt: TGTGCCAGCAGCTTAAGTGGGACAGGAGCCTACGAGCAGTACTTC
CDR3aa: CASSLSGTGAYEQYF

j_gene: TRBJ2-2
d_gene: TRBD2
v_gene: TRBV4-3
abundance: NA
CDR3nt: TGCGCCAGCAGCCAAGACCCGGGGGGGCTCACCGGGGAGCTGTTTTTT
CDR3aa: CASSQDPGGLTGELFF

j_gene: TRBJ2-1
d_gene: TRBD2
v_gene: TRBV24-1
abundance: NA
CDR3nt: TGTGCCACCAGTGCGGTAGGCGGGGGGGCCTATGAGCAGTTCTTC
CDR3aa: CATSAVGGGAYEQFF

j_gene: TRBJ1-1
d_gene: NA
v_gene: TRBV18
abundance: NA
CDR3nt: TGTGCCAGCTCACCACAACAGCCTAACACTGAAGCTTTCTTT
CDR3aa: CASSPQQPNTEAFF

j_gene: TRBJ1-2
d_gene: NA
v_gene: TRBV29-1
abundance: NA
CDR3nt: TGCAGCGTTAGCCACCCGATCCCCTACACCTTC
CDR3aa: CSVSHPIPYTF

j_gene: TRBJ2-1
d_gene: TRBD1
v_gene: TRBV15
abundance: NA
CDR3nt: TGTGCCACCAGCAGAGTGGACAGGGGGCCCTACAATGAGCAGTTCTTC
CDR3aa: CATSRVDRGPYNEQFF

j_gene: TRBJ1-3
d_gene: TRBD1
v_gene: TRBV19
abundance: once
CDR3nt: TGTGCCAGTAGTCTGGGACAGGTCATCTCTGGAAACACCATATATTTT
CDR3aa: CASSLGQVISGNTIYF

j_gene: TRBJ2-2
d_gene: TRBD1
v_gene: TRBV6-2/TRBV6-3
abundance: few
CDR3nt: TGTGCCAGCAGTTACAGGGACAGGGGGGAGCTGTTTTTT
CDR3aa: CASSYRDRGELFF

j_gene: TRBJ1-2
d_gene: TRBD1
v_gene: TRBV20-1
abundance: few
CDR3nt: TGCAGTGCTATACAGGGGCGAGGCTACACCTTC
CDR3aa: CSAIQGRGYTF

j_gene: TRBJ1-5
d_gene: NA
v_gene: TRBV18
abundance: once
CDR3nt: TGTGCCAGCTCACCAGGGACAATTAGCAATCAGCCCCAGCATTTT
CDR3aa: CASSPGTISNQPQHF

j_gene: TRBJ1-2
d_gene: NA
v_gene: TRBV10-3
abundance: NA
CDR3nt: TGTGCCATCAGACCCGACAGCTCTTTAGGCTACACCTTC
CDR3aa: CAIRPDSSLGYTF

j_gene: TRBJ1-1
d_gene: NA
v_gene: TRBV19
abundance: NA
CDR3nt: TGTGCCAGTAGCAGGGGTGTGAACACTGAAGCTTTCTTT
CDR3aa: CASSRGVNTEAFF

j_gene: TRBJ2-1
d_gene: TRBD2
v_gene: TRBV18
abundance: NA
CDR3nt: TGTGCCAGCTCCCTCGGGACTAGCGTTGCCGATGAGCAGTTCTTC
CDR3aa: CASSLGTSVADEQFF

j_gene: TRBJ1-6
d_gene: NA
v_gene: TRBV6-4
abundance: NA
CDR3nt: TGTGCCAGCAGGCGGGACTCCTATAATTCACCCCTCCACTTT
CDR3aa: CASRRDSYNSPLHF

j_gene: TRBJ1-6
d_gene: NA
v_gene: TRBV3-1/TRBV3-2
abundance: NA
CDR3nt: TGTGCCAGCAGCCAAGCGACAGAAATTTCACCCCTCCACTTT
CDR3aa: CASSQATEISPLHF

j_gene: TRBJ1-4
d_gene: NA
v_gene: TRBV12-2
abundance: NA
CDR3nt: TGTGCAATTCAAGAGGGGGCGGTTAATGAAAAACTGTTTTTT
CDR3aa: CAIQEGAVNEKLFF

j_gene: TRBJ2-7
d_gene: NA
v_gene: TRBV2
abundance: NA
CDR3nt: TGTGCCAGCAGACCTCTTTTGGGGGGTGACAACGAGCAGTACTTC
CDR3aa: CASRPLLGGDNEQYF

j_gene: TRBJ1-1
d_gene: NA
v_gene: TRBV14
abundance: NA
CDR3nt: TGTGCCAGCAGCCAAGCGCGACAAGCGGTCACTGAAGCTTTCTTT
CDR3aa: CASSQARQAVTEAFF

j_gene: TRBJ2-1
d_gene: TRBD1
v_gene: TRBV9
abundance: NA
CDR3nt: TGTGCCAGCAGCGCCCGGACAGGGGGTAATTGGCACAATGAGCAGTTCTTC
CDR3aa: CASSARTGGNWHNEQFF

j_gene: TRBJ1-5
d_gene: NA
v_gene: TRBV6-1
abundance: NA
CDR3nt: TGTGCCAGCAGTGAAGTGAGACAGTTCCAGAATCAGCCCCAGCATTTT
CDR3aa: CASSEVRQFQNQPQHF

j_gene: TRBJ2-4
d_gene: NA
v_gene: TRBV19
abundance: NA
CDR3nt: TGTGCCACGAGTACCGAGGGGGTAGTGGACCCCAAAAACATTCAGTACTTC
CDR3aa: CATSTEGVVDPKNIQYF

j_gene: TRBJ1-3
d_gene: NA
v_gene: TRBV14
abundance: once
CDR3nt: TGTGCCAGCAGCCAAGTGACAGGCGGGAACACCATATATTTT
CDR3aa: CASSQVTGGNTIYF

j_gene: TRBJ1-1
d_gene: TRBD1
v_gene: TRBV28
abundance: NA
CDR3nt: TGTGCCAGCGGGACAGGGCCGGGTGCCACTGAAGCTTTCTTT
CDR3aa: CASGTGPGATEAFF

j_gene: TRBJ1-2
d_gene: NA
v_gene: TRBV2
abundance: NA
CDR3nt: TGTGCCAGCGGAGGGCACGGTGGCTACACCTTC
CDR3aa: CASGGHGGYTF

j_gene: TRBJ2-5
d_gene: TRBD2
v_gene: TRBV7-6
abundance: NA
CDR3nt: TGTGCCAGCAGCCCCCCCCGGGGAGCGGGGGGGATTGGGACCCAGTACTTC
CDR3aa: CASSPPRGAGGIGTQYF

j_gene: TRBJ2-7
d_gene: NA
v_gene: TRBV5-1
abundance: NA
CDR3nt: TGCGCCAGCAGCTTGGAAGGGGGAATCTACGAGCAGTACTTC
CDR3aa: CASSLEGGIYEQYF

j_gene: TRBJ2-1
d_gene: NA
v_gene: TRBV4-3
abundance: NA
CDR3nt: TGCGCCAGCAGCCAAGAAGACAGTTCTTACTACAATGAGCAGTTCTTC
CDR3aa: CASSQEDSSYYNEQFF

j_gene: TRBJ1-6
d_gene: TRBD1
v_gene: TRBV30
abundance: NA
CDR3nt: TGTGCCTGGAGTGCAAATGGACAGGGGATAGAGTATAATTCACCCCTCCACTTT
CDR3aa: CAWSANGQGIEYNSPLHF